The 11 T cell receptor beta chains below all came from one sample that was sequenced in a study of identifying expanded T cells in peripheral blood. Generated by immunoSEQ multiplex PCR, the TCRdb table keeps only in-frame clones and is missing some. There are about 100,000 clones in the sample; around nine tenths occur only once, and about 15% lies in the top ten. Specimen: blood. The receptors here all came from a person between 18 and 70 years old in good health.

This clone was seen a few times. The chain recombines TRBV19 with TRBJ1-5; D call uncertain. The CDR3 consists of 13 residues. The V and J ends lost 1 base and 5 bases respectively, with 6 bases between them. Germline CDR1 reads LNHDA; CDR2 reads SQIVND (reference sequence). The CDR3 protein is CASSIGRDQPQHF. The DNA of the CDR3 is TGTGCCAGTAGTATAGGAAGGGATCAGCCCCAGCATTTT.

CDR3 amino acids: CASLDRSSGNTIYF. CDR3 DNA: TGTGCCAGTTTGGACAGAAGCTCTGGAAACACCATATATTTT. V is TRBV6-5 and J is TRBJ1-3, with D perhaps TRBD1 (6 bases). The CDR3 has 14 residues. Trimming removed 9 bases from V and 0 bases from J, with 12 bases in between. CDR1 and CDR2 (germline): MNHEY, SVGAGI.

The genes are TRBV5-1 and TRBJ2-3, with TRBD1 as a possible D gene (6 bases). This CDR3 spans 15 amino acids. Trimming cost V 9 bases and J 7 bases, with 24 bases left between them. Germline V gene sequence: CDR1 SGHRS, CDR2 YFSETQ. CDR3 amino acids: CATRSQRTADNTQYF. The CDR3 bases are TGCGCCACACGCTCCCAGAGGACAGCCGATAATACGCAGTATTTT.

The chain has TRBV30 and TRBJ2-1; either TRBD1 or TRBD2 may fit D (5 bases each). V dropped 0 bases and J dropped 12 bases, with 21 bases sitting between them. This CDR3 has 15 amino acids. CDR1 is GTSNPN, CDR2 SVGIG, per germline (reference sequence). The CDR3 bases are TGTGCCTGGAGTGTCGGCCAGGGAGTATTTTTATCGCAGTTCTTC. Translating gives CAWSVGQGVFLSQFF.

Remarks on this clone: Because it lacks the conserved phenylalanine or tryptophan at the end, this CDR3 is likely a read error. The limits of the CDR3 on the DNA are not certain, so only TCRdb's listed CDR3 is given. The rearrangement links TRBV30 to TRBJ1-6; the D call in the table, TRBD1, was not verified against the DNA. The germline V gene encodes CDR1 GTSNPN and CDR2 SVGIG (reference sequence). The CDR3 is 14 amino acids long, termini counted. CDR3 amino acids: CAWRPGGPRPCGVR.

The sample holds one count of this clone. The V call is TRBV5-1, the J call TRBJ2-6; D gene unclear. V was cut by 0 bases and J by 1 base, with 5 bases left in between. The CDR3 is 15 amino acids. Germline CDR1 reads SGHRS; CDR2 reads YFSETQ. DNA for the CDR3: TGCGCCAGCAGCTTGGTTCGGTCTGGGGCCAACGTCCTGACTTTC. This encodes CASSLVRSGANVLTF. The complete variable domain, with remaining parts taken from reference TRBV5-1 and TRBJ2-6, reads KAGVTQTPRYLIKTRGQQVTLSCSPISGHRSVSWYQQTPGQGLQFLFEYFSETQRNKGNFPGRFSGRQFSNSRSEMNVSTLELGDSALYLCASSLVRSGANVLTFGAGSRLTVL.

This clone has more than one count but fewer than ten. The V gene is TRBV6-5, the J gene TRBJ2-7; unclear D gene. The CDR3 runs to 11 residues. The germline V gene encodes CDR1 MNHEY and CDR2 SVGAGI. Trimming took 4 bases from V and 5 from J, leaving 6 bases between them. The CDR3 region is CASSSLNEQYF. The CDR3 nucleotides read TGTGCCAGCAGTTCCCTGAACGAGCAGTACTTC.

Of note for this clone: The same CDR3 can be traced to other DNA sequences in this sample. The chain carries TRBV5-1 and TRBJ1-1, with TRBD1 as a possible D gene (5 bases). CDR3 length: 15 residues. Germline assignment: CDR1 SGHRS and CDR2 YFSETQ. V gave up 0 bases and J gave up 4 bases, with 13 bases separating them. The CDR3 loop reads CASSLEGPSSTEAFF. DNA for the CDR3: TGCGCCAGCAGCTTGGAGGGACCGAGCTCCACTGAAGCTTTCTTT.

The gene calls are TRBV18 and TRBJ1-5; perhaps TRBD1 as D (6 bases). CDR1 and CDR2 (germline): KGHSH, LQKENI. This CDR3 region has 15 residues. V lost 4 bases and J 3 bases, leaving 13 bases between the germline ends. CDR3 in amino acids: CASSRGQGINQPQHF. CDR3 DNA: TGTGCCAGCTCACGAGGGCAGGGGATCAATCAGCCCCAGCATTTT.

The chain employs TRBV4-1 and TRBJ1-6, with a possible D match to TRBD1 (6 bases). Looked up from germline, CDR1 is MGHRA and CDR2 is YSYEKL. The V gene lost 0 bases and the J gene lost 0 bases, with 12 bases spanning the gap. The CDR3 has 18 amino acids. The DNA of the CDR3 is TGCGCCAGCAGCCAAGAATCGAGGGGGAGCTCCTATAATTCACCCCTCCACTTT. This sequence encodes CASSQESRGSSYNSPLHF.

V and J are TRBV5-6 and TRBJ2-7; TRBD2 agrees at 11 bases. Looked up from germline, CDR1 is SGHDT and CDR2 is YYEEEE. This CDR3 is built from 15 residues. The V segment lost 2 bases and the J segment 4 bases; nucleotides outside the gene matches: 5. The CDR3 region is CASSFPTSGEYEQYF. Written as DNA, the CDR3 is TGTGCCAGCAGCTTTCCGACTAGCGGGGAATACGAGCAGTACTTC.